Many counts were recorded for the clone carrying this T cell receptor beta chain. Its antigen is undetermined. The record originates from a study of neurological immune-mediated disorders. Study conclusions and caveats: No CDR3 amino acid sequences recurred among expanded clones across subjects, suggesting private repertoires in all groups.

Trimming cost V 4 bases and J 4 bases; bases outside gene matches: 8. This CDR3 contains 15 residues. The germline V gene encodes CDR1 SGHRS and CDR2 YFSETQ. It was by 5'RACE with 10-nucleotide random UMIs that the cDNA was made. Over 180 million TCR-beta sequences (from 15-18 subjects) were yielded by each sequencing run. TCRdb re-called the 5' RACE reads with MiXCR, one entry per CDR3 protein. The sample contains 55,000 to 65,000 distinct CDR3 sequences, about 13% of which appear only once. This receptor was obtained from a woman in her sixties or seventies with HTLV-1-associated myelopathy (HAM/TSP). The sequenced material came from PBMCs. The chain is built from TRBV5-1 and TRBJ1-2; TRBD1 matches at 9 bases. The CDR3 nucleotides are TGCGCCAGCAGCCCCGACAGGGGGGGTACCTATGGCTACACCTTC. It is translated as CASSPDRGGTYGYTF. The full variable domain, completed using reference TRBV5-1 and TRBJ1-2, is KAGVTQTPRYLIKTRGQQVTLSCSPISGHRSVSWYQQTPGQGLQFLFEYFSETQRNKGNFPGRFSGRQFSNSRSEMNVSTLELGDSALYLCASSPDRGGTYGYTFGSGTRLTVV.